These 31 T cell receptor beta chains originate from one sample sequenced in a study of blood T cell repertoires in COVID-19. Here immunoSEQ multiplex PCR was the method, and the copy in TCRdb shows in-frame clones only, minus some. The table records more than 100,000 clones, roughly 83% of them present only once. Sequenced sample: peripheral blood. These receptors were obtained from a woman aged 25-40 years who had recovered from COVID-19.

The chain is built from TRBV11-3 and TRBJ2-1, with TRBD2 identical over 7 bases. V lost 5 bases and J lost 6; bases outside the gene matches: 7. Germline assignment: CDR1 SGHNT and CDR2 YENEEA. The CDR3 covers 14 residues. CDR3 sequence reads: CASSHTGTINEQFF. The CDR3 DNA sequence: TGTGCCAGCAGCCACACCGGGACTATCAATGAGCAGTTCTTC.

The CDR3 DNA is TGTGCCAGCAGCTTGACGACAGGGGGGACCTACGAGCAGTACTTC. Its protein is CASSLTTGGTYEQYF. The chain links TRBV5-5 to TRBJ2-7; 9 bases fit TRBD1. Trimming cost V 1 base and J 2 bases; bases outside gene matches: 4. The germline V gene encodes CDR1 SGHKS and CDR2 YYEKEE (reference sequence). The CDR3 sequence is 15 residues long.

The chain employs TRBV15 and TRBJ1-1, with a tentative D call TRBD1 (6 bases). The CDR3 consists of 14 residues. Germline V gene lookup returns CDR1 LNHNV and CDR2 YYDKDF (reference sequence). The germline V and J ends were trimmed by 5 bases and 1 base, with 11 bases remaining between them. CDR3 amino acids: CATSSGVGNTEAFF. CDR3 bases: TGTGCCACCAGCTCAGGGGTTGGGAACACTGAAGCTTTCTTT.

CDR3 in amino acids: CASSQKTSSDTQYF. CDR3 DNA: TGCGCCAGCAGCCAGAAGACTAGCTCAGATACGCAGTATTTT. This chain uses TRBV4-1 with TRBJ2-3; 7 nucleotides agree with TRBD2. Germline CDR1 reads MGHRA; CDR2 reads YSYEKL. The CDR3 has 14 amino acids. The V segment lost 3 bases and the J segment 4 bases; nucleotides outside the gene matches: 4.

This clone has a single count. V usage is TRBV4-2 and J usage is TRBJ2-7; TRBD2 matches at 10 bases. CDR3 size: 17 residues. Germline CDR1 LGHNA, CDR2 YNFKEQ. With V trimmed by 0 bases and J by 2 bases, 7 bases remained unmatched. The CDR3 sequence is CASSQDASGRVAYEQYF. Written as DNA, the CDR3 is TGTGCCAGCAGCCAAGACGCTAGCGGGAGAGTAGCCTACGAGCAGTACTTC.

The V gene is TRBV11-2, the J gene TRBJ2-3; 8 bases agree with TRBD1. Germline V gene data show CDR1 as SGHAT and CDR2 as FQNNGV. The length of the CDR3 is 17 residues. With 4 bases clipped from V and 0 bases from J, the junction kept 9 bases outside the gene matches. CDR3 nucleotide sequence: TGTGCCAGCAGCTCCCCCGGGGACAGGAGAAGCACAGATACGCAGTATTTT. Translating it yields CASSSPGDRRSTDTQYF.

The rearrangement joins TRBV5-1 to TRBJ2-2; no clear D. In germline, CDR1 is SGHRS, CDR2 YFSETQ. The CDR3 totals 14 residues. With 0 bases removed from V and 2 bases from J, the gap between germline ends came to 5 bases. CDR3 bases: TGCGCCAGCAGCTTGGTAGAAAACACCGGGGAGCTGTTTTTT. It is translated as CASSLVENTGELFF.

The rearrangement uses TRBV7-9 and TRBJ2-1, with 10 bases fitting TRBD2. Trimming cost V 5 bases and J 7 bases; bases outside gene matches: 8. The CDR3 is 15 residues long. CDR1 is SEHNR, CDR2 FQNEAQ, per germline (reference sequence). The CDR3 loop reads CASSISAGGRNEQFF. For the CDR3, the DNA is TGTGCCAGCAGCATATCAGCGGGAGGGAGGAATGAGCAGTTCTTC.

The chain uses TRBV15 and TRBJ1-1; TRBD1 agrees at 9 bases. The CDR3 totals 13 residues. The ends lost 10 bases at V and 4 bases at J; junction bases unmatched: 7. Germline V gene data show CDR1 as LNHNV and CDR2 as YYDKDF (reference sequence). The CDR3 sequence: CAIYRGPGTEAFF. The CDR3 DNA reads as TGTGCCATCTACAGGGGGCCGGGCACTGAAGCTTTCTTT.

The V gene is TRBV11-1, the J gene TRBJ1-3, with 8 bases aligning to TRBD1. Trimming took 3 bases from V and 0 from J; bases not matched to a gene: 1. Germline CDR1 is SGHAT and CDR2 is FQDESV (reference sequence). This CDR3 has 15 amino acids. CDR3 region: CASSLTGASGNTIYF. The CDR3 DNA follows: TGTGCCAGCAGCTTGACAGGGGCCTCTGGAAACACCATATATTTT.

The chain has TRBV5-1 and TRBJ1-1; TRBD1 matches at 8 bases. V shed 2 bases, J shed 0 bases, and the junction held 9 bases outside the gene matches. The germline gives CDR1 SGHRS, CDR2 YFSETQ. This CDR3 region has 17 residues. CDR3 in amino acids: CASSFQGAVYMNTEAFF. The CDR3 DNA sequence: TGCGCCAGCAGCTTTCAGGGGGCGGTTTATATGAACACTGAAGCTTTCTTT.

DNA of the CDR3: TGTGCCAGCAGCTTGGACACTAGCGGGATACCCTACGAGCAGTACTTC. Encoded protein: CASSLDTSGIPYEQYF. The chain couples TRBV5-6 to TRBJ2-7, with 10 bases matching TRBD2. Germline loops: CDR1 SGHDT, CDR2 YYEEEE. The J segment lost 2 bases and the V segment lost 0 bases, leaving 5 bases of the junction unmatched. CDR3 length equals 16 residues.

This chain connects TRBV19 to TRBJ2-1, with 11 bases aligning to TRBD2. Germline assignment: CDR1 LNHDA and CDR2 SQIVND (reference sequence). Trimming at V came to 1 base and at J to 4 bases, leaving 3 bases not matched to a gene. This CDR3 has 16 amino acids. CDR3 DNA: TGTGCCAGTAGTATAGCTCCTAGCGGGGGGTACAATGAGCAGTTCTTC. Its protein is CASSIAPSGGYNEQFF.

The J gene is TRBJ1-6, the V gene TRBV18; D possibly corresponds to TRBD1 (6 bases). Germline CDR1 and CDR2: KGHSH and LQKENI. The V and J ends lost 5 bases and 5 bases respectively, with 13 bases between them. The CDR3 has 15 residues. The CDR3 sequence: CASSTGQRNNSPLHF. The CDR3 coding sequence is TGTGCCAGCTCAACAGGACAGCGGAATAATTCACCCCTCCACTTT.

V is TRBV3-1 (or the pseudogene TRBV3-2) and J is TRBJ2-6; D unresolved. V lost 0 bases and J 2 bases, leaving 5 bases between the germline ends. Germline V gives CDR1 LGHDT, CDR2 YNNKEL (reference sequence). The CDR3 has 15 amino acids. CDR3 amino acids: CASSQDLAGANVLTF. Here the CDR3 DNA reads TGTGCCAGCAGCCAAGATCTAGCTGGGGCCAACGTCCTGACTTTC.

This clone has a single count. V usage is TRBV19 and J usage is TRBJ1-1, with no clear D. CDR1 LNHDA and CDR2 SQIVND come from the germline V gene (reference sequence). This CDR3 is built from 14 residues. V was pared by 3 bases and J by 1 base, with 9 bases between. The CDR3 sequence is CASSIRQENTEAFF. The CDR3 nucleotides are TGTGCCAGTAGTATTCGGCAGGAGAACACTGAAGCTTTCTTT.

The chain combines TRBV19 with TRBJ1-5; D ambiguous. Looked up from germline, CDR1 is LNHDA and CDR2 is SQIVND (reference sequence). V lost 9 bases, J lost 5 bases, and 14 bases lay in between. The CDR3 is made up of 13 amino acids. As DNA, the CDR3 is TGTGCCAGCACCACGAGGGCCCATCAGCCCCAGCATTTT. Amino acids: CASTTRAHQPQHF.

This chain links TRBV11-2 with TRBJ2-3, with 10 bases fitting TRBD2. The trim removed 0 bases at V and 5 bases at J, leaving 5 bases unmatched. The length of the CDR3 is 16 residues. Germline CDR1 SGHAT, CDR2 FQNNGV. In DNA form, the CDR3 reads TGTGCCAGCAGCTTAGATGTTAGCGGGGGGTTAGATACGCAGTATTTT. It codes for CASSLDVSGGLDTQYF.

The V gene is TRBV29-1, the J gene TRBJ2-3; 12 nucleotides match TRBD2. Germline V gene sequence: CDR1 SQVTM, CDR2 ANQGSEA. The CDR3 runs 23 residues. V was pared by 1 base and J by 7 bases, with 30 bases of the junction left unmatched. The CDR3 loop is CSVEGPIRGILAGGSATSHTQYF. The CDR3 DNA follows: TGCAGCGTTGAAGGACCCATTCGAGGGATCCTAGCGGGAGGGTCGGCCACCTCGCATACGCAGTATTTT.

The J gene is TRBJ1-2, the V gene TRBV19, with unresolved D. The CDR3 has 13 residues. The germline V gene has CDR1 LNHDA and CDR2 SQIVND (reference sequence). Trimming left V 2 bases short and J 3 bases short, with 7 bases between. Here the CDR3 reads CASSIREDYGYTF. The CDR3 DNA follows: TGTGCCAGTAGTATAAGAGAGGACTATGGCTACACCTTC.

The chain links TRBV6-1 to TRBJ2-3; 8 nucleotides line up with TRBD1. J lost 7 bases, V lost 2 bases, and 8 bases had no gene match. Germline lookup yields CDR1 MNHNS and CDR2 SASEGT. The CDR3 contains 15 residues. CDR3 in amino acids: CASSEWQGAGYTQYF. The CDR3 DNA follows: TGTGCCAGCAGTGAATGGCAGGGGGCAGGATATACGCAGTATTTT.

The rearrangement joins TRBV7-9 to TRBJ2-7, with 8 bases identical to TRBD2. The germline gives CDR1 SEHNR, CDR2 FQNEAQ (reference sequence). The junction had 8 bases not matched to a gene; V was cut back by 4 bases and J by 0 bases. CDR3 length equals 16 residues. The CDR3: CASSSATSGYSYEQYF. Written as DNA, the CDR3 is TGTGCCAGCAGCTCGGCAACTAGCGGATACTCCTACGAGCAGTACTTC.

The genes are TRBV30 and TRBJ2-1, with D possibly matching TRBD2 (5 bases). Germline V CDR1 and CDR2: GTSNPN, SVGIG (reference sequence). V was cut by 2 bases and J by 4 bases, with 12 bases left in between. CDR3 length equals 14 residues. CDR3 nucleotides: TGTGCCTGGAGTCCGGCTAGCCGTTACAATGAGCAGTTCTTC. Protein: CAWSPASRYNEQFF.

This sequence joins TRBV5-4 and TRBJ2-3; D is unresolved. V was shortened by 0 bases and J by 0 bases, with 8 bases between the two germline ends. Per germline, CDR1 SGHNT and CDR2 YYREEE (reference sequence). This CDR3 contains 15 residues. As DNA, the CDR3 is TGTGCCAGCAGCTTGGGGTGGCGGAGCACAGATACGCAGTATTTT. It yields the protein CASSLGWRSTDTQYF.

This rearrangement joins TRBV5-6 to TRBJ1-1, with 8 nucleotides matching TRBD1. The germline V gene encodes CDR1 SGHDT and CDR2 YYEEEE. This CDR3 region has 15 residues. J lost 0 bases, V lost 4 bases, and 5 bases had no gene match. The DNA for the CDR3 is TGTGCCAGCAGCCCCCGACAGGGGCTGAACACTGAAGCTTTCTTT. Translated: CASSPRQGLNTEAFF.

This clone has only one observation. CDR3 nucleotides: TGTGCCAGCAGTGGACTAGCGGGAACCACAGATACGCAGTATTTT. Translation gives CASSGLAGTTDTQYF. The chain is built from TRBV3-1 (or the pseudogene TRBV3-2) and TRBJ2-3; 12 positions match TRBD2. This CDR3 has 15 residues. The J segment lost 2 bases and the V segment lost 6 bases, leaving 3 bases of the junction unmatched. Germline V gene lookup returns CDR1 LGHDT and CDR2 YNNKEL (reference sequence).

The chain has TRBV24-1 and TRBJ1-1; no definite D call. The germline V gene encodes CDR1 KGHDR and CDR2 SFDVKD. V was shortened by 0 bases and J by 11 bases, with 15 bases between the two germline ends. The CDR3 is 14 amino acids. The CDR3 region is CATSDLQSRQGAFF. The CDR3 bases are TGTGCCACCAGTGATTTGCAAAGCAGACAAGGCGCTTTCTTT.

The chain is built from TRBV10-1 and TRBJ2-3, with 14 positions matching TRBD2. V lost 2 bases and J lost 5; bases outside the gene matches: 3. The germline V gene has CDR1 WNHNN and CDR2 SYGVQD (reference sequence). The CDR3 sequence is 16 residues long. In DNA, the CDR3 is TGCGCCAGCAGTGAGCGACTAGCGGGGGGGATAGATACGCAGTATTTT. Translating it yields CASSERLAGGIDTQYF.

The chain couples TRBV5-8 to TRBJ2-1; 7 nucleotides match TRBD2. CDR3 length: 17 residues. J gave up 1 base and V 1 base, and 8 bases lay outside the gene matches. CDR1 and CDR2 from the germline V gene are SGHTS and YDEGEE. The CDR3 DNA sequence: TGTGCCAGCAGCTTGACGGGGCGAGCGGGGTCCTACAATGAGCAGTTCTTC. This sequence encodes CASSLTGRAGSYNEQFF.

This clone was seen only once. The chain is built from TRBV7-9 and TRBJ1-4; weak D call: TRBD1 (5 bases). With 1 base removed from V and 8 bases from J, the gap between germline ends came to 11 bases. The CDR3 is 14 amino acids. CDR1 and CDR2 (germline): SEHNR, FQNEAQ (reference sequence). The CDR3 reads CASSLGRAQEKLFF. The CDR3, as DNA: TGTGCCAGCAGCTTAGGCAGGGCGCAGGAAAAACTGTTTTTT.

This chain uses TRBV29-1 with TRBJ2-1; 11 positions match TRBD2. Germline trimming cut 5 bases from V and 3 bases from J; bases unmatched to any gene: 15. Germline assignment: CDR1 SQVTM and CDR2 ANQGSEA. CDR3 length: 18 residues. CDR3 nucleotides: TGCAGCGTTATTCCCGAGACTAGCGGGACTATTCGCTACAATGAGCAGTTCTTC. It encodes CSVIPETSGTIRYNEQFF.